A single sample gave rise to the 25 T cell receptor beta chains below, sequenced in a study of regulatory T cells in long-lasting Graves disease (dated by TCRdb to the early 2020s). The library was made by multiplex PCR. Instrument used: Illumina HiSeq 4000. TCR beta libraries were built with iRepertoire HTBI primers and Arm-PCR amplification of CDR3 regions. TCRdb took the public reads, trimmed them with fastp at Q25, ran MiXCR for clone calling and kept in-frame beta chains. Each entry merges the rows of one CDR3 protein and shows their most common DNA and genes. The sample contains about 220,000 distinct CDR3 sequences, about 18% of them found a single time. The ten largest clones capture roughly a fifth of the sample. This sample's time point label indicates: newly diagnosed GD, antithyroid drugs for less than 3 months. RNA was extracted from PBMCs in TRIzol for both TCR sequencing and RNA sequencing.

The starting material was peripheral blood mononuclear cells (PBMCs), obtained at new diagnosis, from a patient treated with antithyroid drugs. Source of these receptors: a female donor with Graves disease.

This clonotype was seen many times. CDR3: CASSDRAVTYEQYF. The CDR3 coding sequence is TGTGCCAGCAGTGATAGGGCGGTGACCTACGAGCAGTACTTC. The chain couples TRBV2 to TRBJ2-7; D remains ambiguous. The germline V gene encodes CDR1 SNHLY and CDR2 FYNNEI. V was clipped by 3 bases and J by 2 bases, with 11 bases between them. The CDR3 is 14 residues long. Full variable domain (rest looked up from reference TRBV2 and TRBJ2-7): EPEVTQTPSHQVTQMGQEVILRCVPISNHLYFYWYRQILGQKVEFLVSFYNNEISEKSEIFDDQFSVERPDGSNFTLKIRSTKLEDSAMYFCASSDRAVTYEQYFGPGTRLTVT.

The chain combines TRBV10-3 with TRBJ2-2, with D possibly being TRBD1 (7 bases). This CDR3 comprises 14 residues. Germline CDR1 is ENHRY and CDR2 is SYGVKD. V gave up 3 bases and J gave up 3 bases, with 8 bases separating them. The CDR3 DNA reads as TGTGCCATCAGTGACAGGGGGGACACCGGGGAGCTGTTTTTT. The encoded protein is CAISDRGDTGELFF.

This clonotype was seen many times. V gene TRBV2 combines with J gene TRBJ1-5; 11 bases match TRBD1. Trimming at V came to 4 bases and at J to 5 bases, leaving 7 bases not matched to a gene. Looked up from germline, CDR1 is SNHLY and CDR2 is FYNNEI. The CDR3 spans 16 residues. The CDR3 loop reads CASSVPGQGDDQPQHF. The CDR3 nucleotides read TGTGCCAGCAGTGTTCCGGGACAGGGGGACGATCAGCCCCAGCATTTT.

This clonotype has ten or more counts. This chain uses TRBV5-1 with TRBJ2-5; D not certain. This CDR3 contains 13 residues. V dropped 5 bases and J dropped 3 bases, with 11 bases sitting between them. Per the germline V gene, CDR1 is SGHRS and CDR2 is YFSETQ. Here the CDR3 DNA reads TGCGCCAGCAGGAATTTGGGCGAAGAGACCCAGTACTTC. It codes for CASRNLGEETQYF.

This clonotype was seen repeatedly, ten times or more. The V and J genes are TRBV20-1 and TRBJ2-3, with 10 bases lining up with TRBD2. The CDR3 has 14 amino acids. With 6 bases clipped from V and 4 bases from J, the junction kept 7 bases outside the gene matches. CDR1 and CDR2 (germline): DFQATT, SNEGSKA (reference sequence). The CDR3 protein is CSAASGRAPDTQYF. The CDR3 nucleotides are TGCAGTGCGGCCAGCGGGAGGGCCCCAGATACGCAGTATTTT.

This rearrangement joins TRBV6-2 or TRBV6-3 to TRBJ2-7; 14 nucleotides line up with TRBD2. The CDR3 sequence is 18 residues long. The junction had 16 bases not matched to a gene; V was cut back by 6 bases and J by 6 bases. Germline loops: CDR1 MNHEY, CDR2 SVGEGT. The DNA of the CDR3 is TGTGCCAGCAGAGGGAGCAAGGGGGGACTAGCGGGAGCCGGCGAGCAGTACTTC. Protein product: CASRGSKGGLAGAGEQYF.

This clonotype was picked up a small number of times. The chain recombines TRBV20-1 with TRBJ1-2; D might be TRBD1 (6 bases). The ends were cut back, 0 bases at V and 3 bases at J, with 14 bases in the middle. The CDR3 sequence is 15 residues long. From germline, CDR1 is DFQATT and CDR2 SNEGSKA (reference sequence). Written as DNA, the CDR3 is TGCAGTGCTAGAGATTACGGGGGCTTGGACTATGGCTACACCTTC. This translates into CSARDYGGLDYGYTF.

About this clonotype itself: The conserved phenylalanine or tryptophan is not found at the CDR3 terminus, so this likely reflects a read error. The CDR3 sequence: CASSVPSSRLETQYL. CDR3 sequence (DNA): TGTGCCAGCAGTGTTCCTAGCAGTCGGTTAGAGACCCAGTACCTC. J is TRBJ2-5 and V is TRBV25-1; D is perhaps TRBD2 (5 bases). Germline V gene data show CDR1 as MGHDK and CDR2 as SYGVNS. This CDR3 is 15 amino acids long. The V gene lost 4 bases and the J gene lost 4 bases, with 16 bases spanning the gap.

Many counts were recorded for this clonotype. CDR3 loop: CASSPRGQGAEQYF. The CDR3 DNA is TGTGCCAGCAGCCCACGGGGACAGGGGGCCGAGCAGTACTTC. This sequence joins TRBV12-3 or TRBV12-4 and TRBJ2-7; TRBD1 matches at 12 bases. The CDR3 has 14 amino acids. The V segment lost 6 bases and the J segment 6 bases; nucleotides outside the gene matches: 6.

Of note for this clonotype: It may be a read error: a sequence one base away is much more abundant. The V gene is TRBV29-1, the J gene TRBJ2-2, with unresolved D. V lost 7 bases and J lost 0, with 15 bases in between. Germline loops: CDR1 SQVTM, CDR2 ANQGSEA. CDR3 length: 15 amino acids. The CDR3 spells CSGTGSQTNTGELFF. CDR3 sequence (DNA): TGCAGCGGCACCGGGTCCCAGACGAACACCGGGGAGCTGTTTTTT.

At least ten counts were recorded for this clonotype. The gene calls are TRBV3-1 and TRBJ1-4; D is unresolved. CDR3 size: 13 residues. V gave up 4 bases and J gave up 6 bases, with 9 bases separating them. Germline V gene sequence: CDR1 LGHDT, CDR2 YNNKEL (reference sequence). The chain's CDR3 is CASSRTRDEKLFF. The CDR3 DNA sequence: TGTGCCAGCAGCCGGACCCGAGATGAAAAACTGTTTTTT.

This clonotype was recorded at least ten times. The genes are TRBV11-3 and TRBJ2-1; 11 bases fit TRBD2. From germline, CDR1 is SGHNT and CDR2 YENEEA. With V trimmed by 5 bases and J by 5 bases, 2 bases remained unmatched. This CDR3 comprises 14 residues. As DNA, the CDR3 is TGTGCCAGCAGCACACTAGCGGGAGACAATGAGCAGTTCTTC. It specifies CASSTLAGDNEQFF.

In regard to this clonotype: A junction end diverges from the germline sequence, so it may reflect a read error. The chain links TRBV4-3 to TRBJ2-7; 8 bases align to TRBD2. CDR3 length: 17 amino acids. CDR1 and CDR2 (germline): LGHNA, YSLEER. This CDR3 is CASRDRAGSGKPYDQYF. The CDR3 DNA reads TGCGCCAGCAGAGACAGAGCGGGTAGCGGGAAGCCCTACGATCAGTACTTC.

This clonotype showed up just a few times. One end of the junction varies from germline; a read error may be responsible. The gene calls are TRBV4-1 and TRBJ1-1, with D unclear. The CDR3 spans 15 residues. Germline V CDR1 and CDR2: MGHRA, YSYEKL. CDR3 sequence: CASSPRAGWVTEALF. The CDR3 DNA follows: TGCGCCAGCAGCCCCCGGGCGGGGTGGGTCACTGAAGCTCTCTTT.

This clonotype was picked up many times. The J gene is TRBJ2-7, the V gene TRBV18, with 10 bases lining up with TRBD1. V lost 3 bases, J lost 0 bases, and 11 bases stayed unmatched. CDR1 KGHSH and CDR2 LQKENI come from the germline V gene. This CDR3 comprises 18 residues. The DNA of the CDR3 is TGTGCCAGCTCACCGAGTCGACAGGGGGCCTCCAGCTCCTACGAGCAGTACTTC. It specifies CASSPSRQGASSSYEQYF.

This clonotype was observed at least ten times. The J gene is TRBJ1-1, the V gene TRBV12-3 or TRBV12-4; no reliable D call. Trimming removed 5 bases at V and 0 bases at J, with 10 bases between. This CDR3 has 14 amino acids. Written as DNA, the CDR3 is TGTGCCAGCAGTCGCCTGATATTGAACACTGAAGCTTTCTTT. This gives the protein CASSRLILNTEAFF.

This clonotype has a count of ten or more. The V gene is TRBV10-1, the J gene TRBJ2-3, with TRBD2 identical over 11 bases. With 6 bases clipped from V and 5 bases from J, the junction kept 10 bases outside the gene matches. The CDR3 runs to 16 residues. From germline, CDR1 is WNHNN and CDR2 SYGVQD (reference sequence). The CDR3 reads CASSSPGLAAGDTQYF. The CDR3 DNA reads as TGCGCCAGCAGCTCCCCGGGACTAGCGGCTGGAGATACGCAGTATTTT.

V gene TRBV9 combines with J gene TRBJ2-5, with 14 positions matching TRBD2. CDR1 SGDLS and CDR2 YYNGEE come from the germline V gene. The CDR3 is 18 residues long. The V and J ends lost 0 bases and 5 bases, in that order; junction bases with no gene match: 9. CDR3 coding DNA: TGTGCCAGCAGCGTAGAGGGGACTAGCGGGAGACGGGGGGAGACCCAGTACTTC. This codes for CASSVEGTSGRRGETQYF.

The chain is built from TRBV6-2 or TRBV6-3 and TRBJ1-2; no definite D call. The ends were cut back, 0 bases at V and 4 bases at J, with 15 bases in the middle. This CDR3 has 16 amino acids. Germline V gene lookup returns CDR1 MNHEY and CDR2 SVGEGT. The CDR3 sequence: CASSYSLPPGSYGYTF. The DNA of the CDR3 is TGTGCCAGCAGTTACTCCTTACCCCCGGGGAGCTATGGCTACACCTTC.

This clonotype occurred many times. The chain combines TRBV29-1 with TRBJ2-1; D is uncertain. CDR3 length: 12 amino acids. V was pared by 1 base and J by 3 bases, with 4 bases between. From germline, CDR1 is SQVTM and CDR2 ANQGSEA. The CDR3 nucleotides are TGCAGCGTTGAAGTACTCTACAATGAGCAGTTCTTC. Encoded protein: CSVEVLYNEQFF.

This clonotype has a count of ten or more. The CDR3 sequence: CATSGPGLAGAGGSNEQFF. The CDR3 DNA reads as TGTGCCACCAGTGGTCCGGGACTAGCGGGAGCGGGAGGGTCCAATGAGCAGTTCTTC. This chain uses TRBV24-1 with TRBJ2-1; 14 bases fit TRBD2. The CDR3 is 19 residues long. Germline V gene lookup returns CDR1 KGHDR and CDR2 SFDVKD. Unmatched junction bases numbered 14, after V lost 5 bases and J lost 6 bases.

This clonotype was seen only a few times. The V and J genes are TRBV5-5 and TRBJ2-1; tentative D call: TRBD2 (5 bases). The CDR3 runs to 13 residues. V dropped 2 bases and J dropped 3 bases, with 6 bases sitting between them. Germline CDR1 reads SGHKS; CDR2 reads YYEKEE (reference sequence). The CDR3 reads CASSFDYYNEQFF. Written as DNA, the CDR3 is TGTGCCAGCAGCTTCGACTACTACAATGAGCAGTTCTTC.

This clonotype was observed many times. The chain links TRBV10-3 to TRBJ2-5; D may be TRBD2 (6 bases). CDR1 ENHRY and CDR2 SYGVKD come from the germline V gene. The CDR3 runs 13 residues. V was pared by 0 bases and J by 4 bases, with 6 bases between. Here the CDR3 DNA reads TGTGCCATCAGTGAGTCGGGACTAGAGACCCAGTACTTC. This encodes CAISESGLETQYF.

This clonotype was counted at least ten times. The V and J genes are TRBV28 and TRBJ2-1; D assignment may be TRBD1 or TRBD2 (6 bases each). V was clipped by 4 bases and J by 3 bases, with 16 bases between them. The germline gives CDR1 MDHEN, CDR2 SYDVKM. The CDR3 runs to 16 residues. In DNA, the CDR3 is TGTGCCAGCAGTTCCTGGGGGGCGACCAACTACAATGAGCAGTTCTTC. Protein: CASSSWGATNYNEQFF.

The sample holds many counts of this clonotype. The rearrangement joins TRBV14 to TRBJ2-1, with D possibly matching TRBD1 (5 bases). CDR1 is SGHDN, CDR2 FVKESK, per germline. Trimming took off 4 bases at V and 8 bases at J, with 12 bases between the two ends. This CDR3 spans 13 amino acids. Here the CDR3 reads CASSRQLDDEQFF. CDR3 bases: TGTGCCAGCAGCCGACAGCTTGATGATGAGCAGTTCTTC.